This T cell receptor (beta chain) was recovered during a study of neurological immune-mediated disorders. One entry per CDR3 protein results from TCRdb running MiXCR on the 5' RACE reads. This table has 55,000 to 80,000 distinct CDR3 sequences, around 13% appearing once. As to time point: longitudinal time-point 1 (baseline). CDR3 length equals 14 residues. The V gene's germline CDR1 is KGHDR and CDR2 SFDVKD. The genes are TRBV24-1 and TRBJ2-3; 8 bases map to TRBD1. Input material: PBMCs. The source of this sequence is a female donor with HTLV-1-associated myelopathy (HAM/TSP). The CDR3, as DNA: TGTACCAACAGAGAGGGACAGGACACAGATACGCAGTATTTT. Protein: CTNREGQDTDTQYF.